This T cell receptor (beta chain) was found in a study of cytomegalovirus exposure and HLA in healthy donors. A single count supports this clone. A junction end diverges from the germline sequence, so it may reflect a read error. The CDR3 is 16 amino acids. CDR1 is SEHNR, CDR2 FQNEAQ, per germline (reference sequence). PCR involved 60 Vbeta and 13 Jbeta primers. TCRdb's table, derived via immunoSEQ multiplex PCR, lists solely in-frame clones and lacks some. This sample carries 150,000 or so clones, about four fifths of them seen once, and the ten largest clones take about 0.77%. This receptor was taken from a young woman in good health and CMV-seronegative. The chain combines TRBV7-9 with TRBJ2-5; 12 nucleotides align to TRBD2. The sequenced material came from PBMCs. The CDR3 DNA follows: TGTTCCAGCAGCCCGCCTTCGACTAGCGGGAGAGAGACCCAGTACTTC. It yields the protein CSSSPPSTSGRETQYF. The full variable domain, rest sourced from reference TRBV7-9 and TRBJ2-5, is DTGVSQNPRHKITKRGQNVTFRCDPISEHNRLYWYRQTLGQGPEFLTYFQNEAQLEKSRLLSDRFSAERPKGSFSTLEIQRTEQGDSAMYLCSSSPPSTSGRETQYFGPGTRLLVL.